The clone carrying this T cell receptor (beta chain) was seen a few times. The antigen is unknown. There are 14 residues in the CDR3. The V and J ends lost 3 bases and 0 bases respectively, with 9 bases between them. Per the germline V gene, CDR1 is SGHTA and CDR2 is FQGNSA. The sample is drawn from a study of T cell repertoires in cytomegalovirus infection. About the research overall: Public TCR beta signatures were indicative of both CMV infection and a matching HLA type.

TCRdb passed the reads through MiXCR, listing each CDR3 protein once. Among roughly 54,000 distinct CDR3 sequences listed, approximately 36% were seen once. Study results and limitations: It was HLA-C-restricted CMV-specific TCR beta clonotypes that dominated the response ex vivo. Identification of carriers of CMV plus the relevant HLA was achieved through cumulative public TCR beta family frequency.

The chain links TRBV7-2 to TRBJ2-7, with D perhaps given as TRBD1 or TRBD2 (6 bases each). The sequence was collected from a human donor in good health (CMV status not recorded). Some clones in this sample may be carry-over from other donors' samples. Input material: PBMCs, sequenced either directly or after in vitro stimulation (not recorded which). The CDR3 region has the DNA TGTGCCAGCAGCTTTGGGGGGCTCTCCTACGAGCAGTACTTC. It specifies CASSFGGLSYEQYF.